The sample holds one count of the clone carrying this TCR beta chain. What it binds is not known. Researchers ran the PCR with 60 Vbeta and 13 Jbeta primers. The table came from immunoSEQ multiplex PCR; TCRdb's copy has only in-frame clones and leaves some out. The sample carries 70,000 to 95,000 clones, over 70% recorded once. The entry originates in a study of cytomegalovirus exposure and HLA in healthy donors. The donors, nominally healthy at sampling, likely had unrecorded immune exposures. Study-wide findings and caveats: In vitro checks showed that three CMV-associated chains really do target CMV antigens. Cytomegalovirus-associated status was assigned to more than 150 TCR beta chains. A prior analysis recorded that most TCR beta V segments were productive about 90% or about 30% of the time.

The trim removed 6 bases at V and 0 bases at J, leaving 1 base unmatched. Germline V gene sequence: CDR1 MNHEY, CDR2 SVGAGI. This CDR3 is built from 14 residues. Sequencing was done on a sample of PBMCs. The sequence was obtained from a male donor in good health and CMV-seronegative. The chain uses TRBV6-5 and TRBJ1-5; 8 nucleotides agree with TRBD1. CDR3 sequence (DNA): TGTGCCAGCAGCAGGGGGCTTAGCAATCAGCCCCAGCATTTT. Its protein is CASSRGLSNQPQHF.